This T cell receptor (beta chain) emerged from a study of CD4 T cells in relation to SARS-CoV-2 and coronaviruses. Points from the study as a whole: In around 63% of donors, memory CD4+ clonotypes crossrecognized SARS-CoV-2 and at least one common cold coronavirus spike.

As regards this clone: Its antigen is as yet unknown.

Produced via immunoSEQ multiplex PCR; TCRdb's table is partial and in-frame only. The sample consists of fewer than 35,000 clones, more than 60% of them appearing once. This sequence originates from an adult with COVID-19. The sequenced sample was memory CD4+ T cells from PBMCs, cultured in vitro.

The CDR3 is CASSEGSFNEQFF. The CDR3 DNA reads TGTGCCAGCAGTGAAGGGAGTTTCAATGAGCAGTTCTTC. This chain joins TRBV6-1 and TRBJ2-1; D call uncertain. V was shortened by 1 base and J by 6 bases, with 7 bases between the two germline ends. CDR1 is MNHNS and CDR2 is SASEGT in the germline V gene. The CDR3 contains 13 residues.